The 12 T cell receptor beta chains below come from one sample, sequenced in a study of cytomegalovirus exposure and HLA in healthy donors. Vbeta (60) and Jbeta (13) primers were used in the PCR. Sequenced by immunoSEQ multiplex PCR; TCRdb stores in-frame clones only, minus some. The sample lists about 150,000 clones, 77% occurring once. The sample comprised PBMCs. These TCRs come from a woman aged 25 to 39 in good health and CMV-seropositive.

The CDR3 DNA reads TGTGCCAGCAGCTTCCCGTATCGGGGGGAAGATACGCAGTATTTT. The encoded protein is CASSFPYRGEDTQYF. V and J are TRBV7-9 and TRBJ2-3, with 7 bases fitting TRBD2. The CDR3 totals 15 residues. The V gene end was trimmed by 3 bases and the J gene end by 5 bases; junction bases not matched to a gene: 8. Looked up from germline, CDR1 is SEHNR and CDR2 is FQNEAQ (reference sequence).

The chain has TRBV27 and TRBJ2-7, with 8 positions matching TRBD2. After removal of 3 bases from V and 4 bases from J, the junction contained 11 bases not matched to a gene. Germline-derived CDR1 and CDR2 are MNHEY and SMNVEV (reference sequence). This CDR3 is 16 amino acids long. The DNA of the CDR3 is TGTGCCAGCAGTTTTAGGGGACTAGACTCAACGTACGAGCAGTACTTC. It yields the protein CASSFRGLDSTYEQYF.

This clone was recorded once. The chain combines TRBV7-9 with TRBJ2-5; TRBD2 is a possible D gene (5 bases). V lost 4 bases to trimming and J lost 1 base, with 10 bases between them. Germline CDR1 SEHNR, CDR2 FQNEAQ (reference sequence). CDR3 length: 14 residues. The CDR3, as DNA: TGTGCCAGCAGCTGGGAGCTCCTCCAAGAGACCCAGTACTTC. It codes for CASSWELLQETQYF.

The chain carries TRBV5-1 and TRBJ2-2, with 9 bases matching TRBD1. J was trimmed by 8 bases and V by 6 bases; bases with no gene match: 14. This CDR3 has 16 amino acids. Germline loops: CDR1 SGHRS, CDR2 YFSETQ. The CDR3 coding sequence is TGCGCCAGCACCCCGTTCGTGACAGGGGGGATAGGGGAGCTGTTTTTT. This gives the protein CASTPFVTGGIGELFF.

V and J are TRBV7-2 and TRBJ1-1, with TRBD1 matching over 7 bases. Germline values: CDR1 SGHTA, CDR2 FQGNSA. With V trimmed by 1 base and J by 1 base, 6 bases remained unmatched. The CDR3 loop spans 16 amino acids. The CDR3 sequence: CASSLEGGSKNTEAFF. The CDR3, as DNA: TGTGCCAGCAGCTTAGAAGGGGGCAGTAAGAACACTGAAGCTTTCTTT.

V gene TRBV5-4 combines with J gene TRBJ2-3, with TRBD2 identical over 7 bases. CDR3 length: 16 residues. V lost 3 bases to trimming and J lost 0 bases; unmatched junction nucleotides: 7. Germline lookup yields CDR1 SGHNT and CDR2 YYREEE (reference sequence). CDR3 sequence reads: CASSSATSRSTDTQYF. In DNA form, the CDR3 reads TGTGCCAGCAGCTCGGCGACTAGCAGGAGCACAGATACGCAGTATTTT.

The chain employs TRBV10-3 and TRBJ1-1; 9 nucleotides line up with TRBD1. The CDR3 is 17 amino acids. V lost 6 bases and J lost 4; bases outside the gene matches: 15. Germline CDR1 is ENHRY and CDR2 is SYGVKD. CDR3 DNA sequence: TGTGCCATCAGCTCCGGGACAGGGAGGGGTTTGATCACTGAAGCTTTCTTT. It yields the protein CAISSGTGRGLITEAFF.

In this sample, this clone turned up a few times. The V and J genes are TRBV19 and TRBJ2-5; D may be TRBD2 (6 bases). The germline V and J ends were trimmed by 5 bases and 7 bases, with 14 bases remaining between them. Germline V CDR1 and CDR2: LNHDA, SQIVND (reference sequence). This CDR3 spans 13 amino acids. CDR3 sequence: CASSSGLRGTQYF. The CDR3 DNA sequence: TGTGCCAGTAGTTCTGGACTACGAGGGACCCAGTACTTC.

This rearrangement joins TRBV30 to TRBJ2-1; 10 bases map to TRBD2. This CDR3 has 15 residues. Trimming removed 0 bases from V and 7 bases from J; junction bases left unmatched: 6. Per germline, CDR1 GTSNPN and CDR2 SVGIG (reference sequence). The CDR3 DNA is TGTGCCTGGAGTGTACCAGCGGGAGGGTCAAATGAGCAGTTCTTC. The encoded protein is CAWSVPAGGSNEQFF.

The chain couples TRBV4-1 to TRBJ2-5; TRBD2 matches at 10 bases. Per germline, CDR1 MGHRA and CDR2 YSYEKL. This CDR3 comprises 15 residues. V shed 4 bases, J shed 1 base, and the junction held 3 bases outside the gene matches. CDR3 bases: TGCGCCAGCAGCCGGACTAGCGGAATCCAAGAGACCCAGTACTTC. This encodes CASSRTSGIQETQYF.

The rearrangement uses TRBV7-2 and TRBJ2-7; 8 bases map to TRBD1. Trimming removed 2 bases from V and 6 bases from J; junction bases left unmatched: 3. Germline CDR1 and CDR2: SGHTA and FQGNSA. CDR3 length equals 13 residues. CDR3 bases: TGTGCCAGCAGCTTACAGGGGGCTCGCGAGCAGTACTTC. It codes for CASSLQGAREQYF.

The J gene is TRBJ2-6, the V gene TRBV5-6; 9 bases agree with TRBD1. The J segment lost 2 bases and the V segment lost 4 bases, leaving 7 bases of the junction unmatched. Germline V gives CDR1 SGHDT, CDR2 YYEEEE. The CDR3 spans 17 residues. In DNA, the CDR3 is TGTGCCAGCAGCCTTCCCGGGACAGGGACTGGGGCCAACGTCCTGACTTTC. This codes for CASSLPGTGTGANVLTF.